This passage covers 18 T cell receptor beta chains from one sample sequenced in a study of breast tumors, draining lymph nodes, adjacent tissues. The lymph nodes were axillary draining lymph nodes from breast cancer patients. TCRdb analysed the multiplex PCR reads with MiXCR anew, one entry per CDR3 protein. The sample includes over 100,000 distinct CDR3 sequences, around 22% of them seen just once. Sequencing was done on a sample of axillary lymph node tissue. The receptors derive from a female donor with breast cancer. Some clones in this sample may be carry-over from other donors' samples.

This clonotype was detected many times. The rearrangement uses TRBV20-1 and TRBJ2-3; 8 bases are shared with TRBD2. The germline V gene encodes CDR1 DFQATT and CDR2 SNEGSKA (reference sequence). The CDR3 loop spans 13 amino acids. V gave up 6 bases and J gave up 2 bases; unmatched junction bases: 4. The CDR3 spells CSATSGHTDTQYF. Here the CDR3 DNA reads TGCAGTGCAACTAGCGGACACACAGATACGCAGTATTTT.

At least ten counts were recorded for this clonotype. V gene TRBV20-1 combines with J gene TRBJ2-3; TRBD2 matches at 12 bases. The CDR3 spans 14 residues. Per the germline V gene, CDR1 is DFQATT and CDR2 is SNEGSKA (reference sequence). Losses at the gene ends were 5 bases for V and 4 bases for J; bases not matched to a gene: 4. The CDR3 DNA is TGCAGTGCTCTAGCGGGAGGGCCGCCAGATACGCAGTATTTT. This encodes CSALAGGPPDTQYF.

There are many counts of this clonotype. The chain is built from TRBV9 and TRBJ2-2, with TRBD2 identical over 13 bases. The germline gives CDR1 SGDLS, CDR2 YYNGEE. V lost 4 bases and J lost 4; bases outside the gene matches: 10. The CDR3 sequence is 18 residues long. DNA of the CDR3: TGTGCCAGCAGCTTACTAGCGGGAGGGCCCTCGGGCACCGGGGAGCTGTTTTTT. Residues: CASSLLAGGPSGTGELFF. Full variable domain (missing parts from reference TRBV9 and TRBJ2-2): DSGVTQTPKHLITATGQRVTLRCSPRSGDLSVYWYQQSLDQGLQFLIQYYNGEERAKGNILERFSAQQFPDLHSELNLSSLELGDSALYFCASSLLAGGPSGTGELFFGEGSRLTVL.

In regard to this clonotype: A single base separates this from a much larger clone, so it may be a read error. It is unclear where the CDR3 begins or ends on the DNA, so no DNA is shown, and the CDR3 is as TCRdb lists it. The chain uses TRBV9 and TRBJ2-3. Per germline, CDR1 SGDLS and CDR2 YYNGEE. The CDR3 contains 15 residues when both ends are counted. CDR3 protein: CASSVGPGSTDTRYF.

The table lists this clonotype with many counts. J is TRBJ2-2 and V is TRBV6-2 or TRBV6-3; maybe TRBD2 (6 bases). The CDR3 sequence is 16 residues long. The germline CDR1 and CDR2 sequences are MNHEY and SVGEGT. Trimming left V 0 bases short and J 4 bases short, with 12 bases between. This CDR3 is CASSYSSGVGTGELFF. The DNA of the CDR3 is TGTGCCAGCAGTTACTCGTCGGGAGTTGGCACCGGGGAGCTGTTTTTT.

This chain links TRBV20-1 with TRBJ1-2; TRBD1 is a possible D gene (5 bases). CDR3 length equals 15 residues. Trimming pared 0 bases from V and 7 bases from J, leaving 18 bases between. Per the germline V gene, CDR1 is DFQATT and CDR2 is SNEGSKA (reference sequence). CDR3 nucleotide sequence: TGCAGTGCTAGAGACCCGGAGGTCGGGGCTTCTGGCTACACCTTC. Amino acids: CSARDPEVGASGYTF.

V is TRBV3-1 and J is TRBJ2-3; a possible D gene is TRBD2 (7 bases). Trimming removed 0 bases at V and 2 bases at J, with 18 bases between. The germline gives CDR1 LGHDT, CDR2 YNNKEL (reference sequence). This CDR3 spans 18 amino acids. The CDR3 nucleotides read TGTGCCAGCAGCCAAGATAGCCCCGGGGCGGGGGCCACAGATACGCAGTATTTT. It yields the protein CASSQDSPGAGATDTQYF.

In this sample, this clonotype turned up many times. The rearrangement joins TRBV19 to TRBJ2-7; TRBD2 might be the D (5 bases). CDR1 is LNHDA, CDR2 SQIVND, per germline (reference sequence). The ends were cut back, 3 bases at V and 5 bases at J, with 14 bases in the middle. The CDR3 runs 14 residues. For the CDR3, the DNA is TGTGCCAGTAGTATTGGAGGTTCGGTGGACGAGCAGTACTTC. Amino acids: CASSIGGSVDEQYF.

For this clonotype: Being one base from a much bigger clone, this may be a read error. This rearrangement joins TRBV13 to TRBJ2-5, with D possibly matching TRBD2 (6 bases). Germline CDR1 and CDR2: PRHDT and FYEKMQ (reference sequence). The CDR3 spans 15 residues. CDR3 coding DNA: TGTGCCAGCAGCCTAACAAGCCGAGGAGGGGAGACCCGGTACTTC. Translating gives CASSLTSRGGETRYF.

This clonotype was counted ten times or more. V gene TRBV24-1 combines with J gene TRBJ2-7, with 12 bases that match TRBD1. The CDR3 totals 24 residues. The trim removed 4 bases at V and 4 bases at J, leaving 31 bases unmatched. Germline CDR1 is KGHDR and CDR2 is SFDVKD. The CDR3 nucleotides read TGTGCCACCAGTGAGGAACCGGGACAGGGGGCGCCTGGTGACCCAATGCACAACCCATACGAGCAGTACTTC. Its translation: CATSEEPGQGAPGDPMHNPYEQYF.

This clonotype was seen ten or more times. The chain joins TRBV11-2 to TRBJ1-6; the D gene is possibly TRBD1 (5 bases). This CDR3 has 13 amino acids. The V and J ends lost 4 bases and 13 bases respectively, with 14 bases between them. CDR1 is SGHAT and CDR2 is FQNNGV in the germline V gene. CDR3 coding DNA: TGTGCCAGCAGCTCAGACAGTCCCGTTCCCCTCCACTTT. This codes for CASSSDSPVPLHF.

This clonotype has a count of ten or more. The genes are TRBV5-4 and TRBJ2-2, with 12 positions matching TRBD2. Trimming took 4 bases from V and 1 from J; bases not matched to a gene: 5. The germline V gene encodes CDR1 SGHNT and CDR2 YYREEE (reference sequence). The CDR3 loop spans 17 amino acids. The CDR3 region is CASSVGLAGQNTGELFF. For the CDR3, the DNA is TGTGCCAGCAGCGTAGGACTAGCGGGACAGAACACCGGGGAGCTGTTTTTT.

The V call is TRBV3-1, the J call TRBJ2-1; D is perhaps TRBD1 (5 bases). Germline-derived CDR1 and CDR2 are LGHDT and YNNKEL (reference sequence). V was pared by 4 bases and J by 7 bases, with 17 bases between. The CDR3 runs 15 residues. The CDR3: CASSLESGRWNEQFF. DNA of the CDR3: TGTGCCAGCAGCCTTGAATCAGGGCGATGGAATGAGCAGTTCTTC.

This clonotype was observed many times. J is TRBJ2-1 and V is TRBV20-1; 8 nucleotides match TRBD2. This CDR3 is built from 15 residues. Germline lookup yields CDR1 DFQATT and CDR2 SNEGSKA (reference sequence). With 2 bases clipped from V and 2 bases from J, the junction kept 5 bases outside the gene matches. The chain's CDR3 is CSARSSGSAYNEQFF. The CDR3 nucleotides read TGCAGTGCTAGATCGAGCGGGAGCGCCTACAATGAGCAGTTCTTC.

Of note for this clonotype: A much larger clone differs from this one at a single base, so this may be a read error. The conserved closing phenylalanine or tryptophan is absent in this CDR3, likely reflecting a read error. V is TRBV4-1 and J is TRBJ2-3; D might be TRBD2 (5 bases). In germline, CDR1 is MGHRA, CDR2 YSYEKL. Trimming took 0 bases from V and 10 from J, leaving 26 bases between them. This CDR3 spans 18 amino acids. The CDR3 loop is CASSQEGPGWAQLGAQYL. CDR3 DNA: TGCGCCAGCAGCCAAGAAGGGCCGGGATGGGCCCAGCTCGGAGCGCAGTATCTT.

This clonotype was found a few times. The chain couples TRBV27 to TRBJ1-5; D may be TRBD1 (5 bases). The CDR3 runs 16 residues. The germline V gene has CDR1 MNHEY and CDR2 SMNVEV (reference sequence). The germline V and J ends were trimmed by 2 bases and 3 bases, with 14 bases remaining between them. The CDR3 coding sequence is TGTGCCAGCAGTTTACAGCGGGGGGGGACCAATCAGCCCCAGCATTTT. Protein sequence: CASSLQRGGTNQPQHF.

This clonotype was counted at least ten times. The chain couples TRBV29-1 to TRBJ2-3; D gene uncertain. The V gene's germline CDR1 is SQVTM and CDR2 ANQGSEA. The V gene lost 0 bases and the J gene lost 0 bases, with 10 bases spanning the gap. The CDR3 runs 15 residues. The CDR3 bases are TGCAGCGTTGAAGACCCAGATACCAGCACAGATACGCAGTATTTT. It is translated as CSVEDPDTSTDTQYF.

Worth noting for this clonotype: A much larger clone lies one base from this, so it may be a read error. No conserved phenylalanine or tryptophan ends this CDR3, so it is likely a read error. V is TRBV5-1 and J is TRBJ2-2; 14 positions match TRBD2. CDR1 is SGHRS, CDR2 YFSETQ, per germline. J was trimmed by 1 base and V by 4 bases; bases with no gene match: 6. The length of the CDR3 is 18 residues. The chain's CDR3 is CASSGGLAGVRNTGELFL. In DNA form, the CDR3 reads TGCGCCAGCAGCGGGGGACTAGCGGGAGTAAGGAACACCGGGGAGCTGTTTCTT.